These 6 T cell receptor beta chains were all obtained from the same sample, sequenced in a study of blood T cell repertoires in COVID-19 (TCRdb year 2020). Library prep was done by the immunoSEQ multiplex PCR assay. The immuneACCESS repertoire file appears here via TCRdb, limited to in-frame rearrangements. These files lack a portion of the clones; in checked studies, under half of the deficit traces to unresolved V genes, and the cause of the others is not known. The sample table contains under 300,000 clones; only one count was recorded for less than 85% of them. The biggest ten clones account for less than 6% of the sample. The sequenced sample was peripheral blood. These receptors were obtained from a man in his fifties or sixties who had recovered from COVID-19.

The chain uses TRBV27 and TRBJ1-1; 12 nucleotides agree with TRBD1. The germline gives CDR1 MNHEY, CDR2 SMNVEV (reference sequence). CDR3 size: 15 residues. V dropped 4 bases and J dropped 4; count of bases not matched to a gene: 4. The CDR3 protein is CASSSPGQGATEAFF. The CDR3 DNA is TGTGCCAGCAGTTCACCGGGACAGGGGGCCACTGAAGCTTTCTTT.

The chain carries TRBV18 and TRBJ2-2; tentative D call: TRBD2 (5 bases). Germline CDR1 and CDR2: KGHSH and LQKENI. V shed 1 base and J shed 4 bases, with 16 bases lying between them. The CDR3 spans 17 residues. CDR3 residues: CASSPRVSARSTGELFF. The CDR3 DNA is TGTGCCAGCTCACCACGGGTTAGCGCACGATCCACCGGGGAGCTGTTTTTT.

Here the CDR3 DNA reads TGTGCCAGTAGGACAGGGGCGGCTAATGAAAAACTGTTTTTT. Translating gives CASRTGAANEKLFF. This chain links TRBV19 with TRBJ1-4; 8 bases are a match to TRBD1. J lost 3 bases, V lost 6 bases, and 3 bases had no gene match. This CDR3 contains 14 residues. CDR1 is LNHDA, CDR2 SQIVND, per germline (reference sequence).

The CDR3, as DNA: TGCGCCAGCAGCTTGGACAAATACGAGCAGTACTTC. As protein: CASSLDKYEQYF. The chain uses TRBV5-1 and TRBJ2-7; D ambiguous. The V gene lost 0 bases and the J gene lost 4 bases, with 5 bases spanning the gap. Germline loops: CDR1 SGHRS, CDR2 YFSETQ. The CDR3 totals 12 residues.

The V gene is TRBV5-1, the J gene TRBJ2-1; the D is unclear. Germline V CDR1 and CDR2: SGHRS, YFSETQ. CDR3 length: 12 amino acids. Trimming removed 1 base from V and 5 bases from J, with 4 bases in between. CDR3: CASSLTNNEQFF. The CDR3 bases are TGCGCCAGCAGCTTGACAAACAATGAGCAGTTCTTC.

V and J are TRBV2 and TRBJ1-2, with D perhaps TRBD1 (5 bases). V lost 3 bases, J lost 5 bases, and 10 bases lay in between. The germline V gene encodes CDR1 SNHLY and CDR2 FYNNEI. The CDR3 contains 13 residues. CDR3 in DNA: TGTGCCAGCAGTGAGGGACTGGGGTATGGCTACACCTTC. It specifies CASSEGLGYGYTF.